This TCR beta chain comes out of a study of T cell changes during pregnancy in multiple sclerosis. Sequenced by immunoSEQ multiplex PCR; TCRdb stores in-frame clones only, minus some. The sample gives about 28,000 clones, 89% of which show up once; 0.8% is in the top ten. Losses at the gene ends were 5 bases for V and 5 bases for J; bases not matched to a gene: 8. Germline assignment: CDR1 MNHNY and CDR2 SVGAGI (reference sequence). The CDR3 loop spans 14 amino acids. The V call is TRBV6-6, the J call TRBJ2-5; 7 nucleotides line up with TRBD2. The sample consisted of CD4+ T cells from peripheral blood mononuclear cells, taken in the second trimester of pregnancy. The source is a female donor with multiple sclerosis, enrolled in a pregnancy study. The CDR3, as DNA: TGTGCCAGCAGTCCACTCGGGGGGAGGGAGACCCAGTACTTC. Translation: CASSPLGGRETQYF.